The T cell receptor beta chain described here comes from a study of blood T cell repertoires in COVID-19. Background on the study: Whether acute or convalescent, the COVID-19 samples came from the United States, Italy and Spain. PBMCs, B-cell-depleted T cells, or T cells provided the cDNA or gDNA that made up the material.

Per the authors' pipeline: Scientists estimated how many nucleated cells there were by amplifying reference gene primers. TCRdb's copy holds only in-frame clones and misses some; the assay was immunoSEQ multiplex PCR. That table is the source of V, J and clone size, and D and trimming were worked out from the DNA. The sample includes 70,000 or so clones, around 90% seen only once; the top ten take roughly 1.4%. This clone was counted between two and nine times. Sample: peripheral blood. The TCR was taken from a human donor in a cohort sampled during active COVID-19.

DNA of the CDR3: TGCGCCAGCAGCTCACAGGGGGCAGCTAGCGGGAGAAGTTACAATGAGCAGTTCTTC. This translates into CASSSQGAASGRSYNEQFF. The chain has TRBV5-1 and TRBJ2-1; D is perhaps TRBD2 (10 bases). Germline V lookup: CDR1 SGHRS, CDR2 YFSETQ. The CDR3 contains 19 residues. Trimming took off 3 bases at V and 4 bases at J, with 26 bases between the two ends.